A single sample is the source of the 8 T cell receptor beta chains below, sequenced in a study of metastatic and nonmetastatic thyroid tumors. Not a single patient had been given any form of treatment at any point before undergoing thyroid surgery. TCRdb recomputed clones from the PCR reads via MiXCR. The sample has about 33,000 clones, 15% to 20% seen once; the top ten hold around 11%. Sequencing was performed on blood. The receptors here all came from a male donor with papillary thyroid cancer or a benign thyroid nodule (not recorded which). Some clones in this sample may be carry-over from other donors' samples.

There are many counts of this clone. CDR3 DNA: TGTGCCTGGAGACTAGCGCAAGAGCAGTTCTTC. Protein product: CAWRLAQEQFF. The rearrangement uses TRBV30 and TRBJ2-1; TRBD2 matches at 7 bases. This CDR3 is 11 amino acids long. Trimming at V came to 3 bases and at J to 10 bases, leaving 3 bases not matched to a gene. CDR1 GTSNPN and CDR2 SVGIG come from the germline V gene (reference sequence).

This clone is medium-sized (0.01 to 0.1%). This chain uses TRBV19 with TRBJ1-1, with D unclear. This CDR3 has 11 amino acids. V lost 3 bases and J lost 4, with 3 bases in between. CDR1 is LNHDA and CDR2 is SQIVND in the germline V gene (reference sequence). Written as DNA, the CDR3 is TGTGCCAGTAGTATGGGCACTGAAGCTTTCTTT. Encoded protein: CASSMGTEAFF.

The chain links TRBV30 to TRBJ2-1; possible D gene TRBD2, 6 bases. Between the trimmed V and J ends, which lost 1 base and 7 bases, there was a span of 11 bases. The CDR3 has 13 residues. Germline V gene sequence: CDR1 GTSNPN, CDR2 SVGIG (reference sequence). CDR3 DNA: TGTGCCTGGAGTGCGACTAGTATGAATGAGCAGTTCTTC. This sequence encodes CAWSATSMNEQFF. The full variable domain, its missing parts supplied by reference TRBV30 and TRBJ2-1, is SQTIHQWPATLVQPVGSPLSLECTVEGTSNPNLYWYRQAAGRGLQLLFYSVGIGQISSEVPQNLSASRPQDRQFILSSKKLLLSDSGFYLCAWSATSMNEQFFGPGTRLTVL.

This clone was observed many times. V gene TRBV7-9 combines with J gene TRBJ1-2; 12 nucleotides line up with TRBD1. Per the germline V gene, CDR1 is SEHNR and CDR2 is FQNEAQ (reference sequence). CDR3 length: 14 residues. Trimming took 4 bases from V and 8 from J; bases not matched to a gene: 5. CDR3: CASSWGTGGDGYTF. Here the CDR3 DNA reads TGTGCCAGCAGCTGGGGGACAGGGGGCGACGGCTACACCTTC.

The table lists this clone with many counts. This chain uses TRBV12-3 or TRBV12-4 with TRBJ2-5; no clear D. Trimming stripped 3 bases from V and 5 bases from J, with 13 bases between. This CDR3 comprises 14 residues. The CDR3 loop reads CASSFGDNRETQYF. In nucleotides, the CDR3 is TGTGCCAGCAGTTTTGGAGACAACCGGGAGACCCAGTACTTC.

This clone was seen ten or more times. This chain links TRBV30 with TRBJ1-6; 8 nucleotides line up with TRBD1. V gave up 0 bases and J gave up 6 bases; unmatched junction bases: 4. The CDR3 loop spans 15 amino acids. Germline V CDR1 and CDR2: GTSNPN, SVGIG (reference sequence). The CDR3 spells CAWSVRGQINSPLHF. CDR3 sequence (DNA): TGTGCCTGGAGTGTCAGGGGGCAGATTAATTCACCCCTCCACTTT.

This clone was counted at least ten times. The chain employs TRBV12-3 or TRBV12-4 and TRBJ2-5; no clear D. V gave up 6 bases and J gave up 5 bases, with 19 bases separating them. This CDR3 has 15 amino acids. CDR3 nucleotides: TGTGCCAGCAGCCCAAGGGTAAGCGTTTTGGAGACCCAGTACTTC. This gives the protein CASSPRVSVLETQYF.

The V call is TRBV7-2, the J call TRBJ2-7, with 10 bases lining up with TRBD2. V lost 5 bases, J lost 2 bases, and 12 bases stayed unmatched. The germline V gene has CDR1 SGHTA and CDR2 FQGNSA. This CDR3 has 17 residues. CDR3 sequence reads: CASSLTGLAWVTYEQYF. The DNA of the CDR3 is TGTGCCAGCAGCCTAACGGGACTAGCGTGGGTCACCTACGAGCAGTACTTC.